This T cell receptor (beta chain) originates from a study of shared clonotypes between healthy human individuals. V lost 8 bases to trimming and J lost 6 bases, with 11 bases between them. CDR3 size: 12 residues. Germline CDR1 and CDR2: SGHTA and FQGNSA. In regard to this clone: Its antigen remains unidentified.

The naive CD8 fraction comprised CD45RO-negative cells positively selected for CCR7 and excluded terminally differentiated effector memory CD45RA+ cells. The study drew all its donors from Caucasian adults living in Nashville, Tennessee. The data were produced by immunoSEQ multiplex PCR, yet TCRdb's version contains in-frame clones alone and is incomplete. The sample holds more than 600,000 clones; 92% are singletons and the top ten take 20% to 25%. Whole-study findings and limits: Sampling used blood alone; tissue repertoires probably differ. Among donors, clonotype sharing was expected to be affected by sequencing depth. Few donors restricted represented genetic and exposure-history diversity.

This clonotype was sampled from a man younger than 40 in good health. What was sequenced was naive CD8+ T cells sorted from blood. The chain combines TRBV7-2 with TRBJ2-1, with D perhaps TRBD1 or TRBD2 (5 bases each). CDR3 amino acids: CASGADSNEQFF. For the CDR3, the DNA is TGTGCCAGCGGGGCGGACTCCAATGAGCAGTTCTTC.